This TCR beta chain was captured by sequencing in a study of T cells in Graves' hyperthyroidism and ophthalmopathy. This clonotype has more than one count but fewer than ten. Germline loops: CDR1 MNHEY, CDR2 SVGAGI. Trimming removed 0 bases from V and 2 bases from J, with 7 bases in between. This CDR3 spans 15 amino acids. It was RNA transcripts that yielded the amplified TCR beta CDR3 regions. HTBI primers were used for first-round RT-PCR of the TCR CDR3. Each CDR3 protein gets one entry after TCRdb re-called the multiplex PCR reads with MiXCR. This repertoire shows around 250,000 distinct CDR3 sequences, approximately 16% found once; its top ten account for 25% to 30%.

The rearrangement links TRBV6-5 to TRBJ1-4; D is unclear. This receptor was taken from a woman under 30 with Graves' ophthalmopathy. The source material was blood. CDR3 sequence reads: CASSYSSATNEKLFF. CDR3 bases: TGTGCCAGCAGTTACTCGTCCGCTACTAATGAAAAACTGTTTTTT.